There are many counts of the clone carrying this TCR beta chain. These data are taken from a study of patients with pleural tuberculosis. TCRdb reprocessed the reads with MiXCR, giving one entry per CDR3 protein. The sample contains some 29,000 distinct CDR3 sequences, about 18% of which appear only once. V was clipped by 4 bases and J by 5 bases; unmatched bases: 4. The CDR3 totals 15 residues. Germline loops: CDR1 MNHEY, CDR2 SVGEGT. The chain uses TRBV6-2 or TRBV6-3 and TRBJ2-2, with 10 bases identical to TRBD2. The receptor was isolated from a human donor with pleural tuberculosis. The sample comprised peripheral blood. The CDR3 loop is CASSLLAGVTGELFF. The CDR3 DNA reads TGTGCCAGCAGTTTGCTAGCGGGAGTAACCGGGGAGCTGTTTTTT.